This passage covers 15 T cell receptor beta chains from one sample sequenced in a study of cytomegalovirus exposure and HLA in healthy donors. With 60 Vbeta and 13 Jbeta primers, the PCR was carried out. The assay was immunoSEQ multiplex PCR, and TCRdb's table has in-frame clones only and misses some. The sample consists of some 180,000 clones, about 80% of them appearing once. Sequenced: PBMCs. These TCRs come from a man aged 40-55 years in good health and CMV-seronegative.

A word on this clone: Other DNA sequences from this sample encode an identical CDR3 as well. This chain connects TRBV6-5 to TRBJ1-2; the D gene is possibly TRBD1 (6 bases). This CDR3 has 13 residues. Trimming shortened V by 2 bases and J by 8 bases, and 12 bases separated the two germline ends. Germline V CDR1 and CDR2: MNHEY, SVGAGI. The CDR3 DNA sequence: TGTGCCAGCAGTTACGTGGGGGGGGGCGGCTACACCTTC. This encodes CASSYVGGGGYTF.

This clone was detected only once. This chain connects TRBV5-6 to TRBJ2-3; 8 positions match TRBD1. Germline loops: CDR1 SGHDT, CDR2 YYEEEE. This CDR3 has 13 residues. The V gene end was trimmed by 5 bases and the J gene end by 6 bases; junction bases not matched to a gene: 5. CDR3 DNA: TGTGCCAGCAGTCTGGACAGGGAGGATACGCAGTATTTT. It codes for CASSLDREDTQYF.

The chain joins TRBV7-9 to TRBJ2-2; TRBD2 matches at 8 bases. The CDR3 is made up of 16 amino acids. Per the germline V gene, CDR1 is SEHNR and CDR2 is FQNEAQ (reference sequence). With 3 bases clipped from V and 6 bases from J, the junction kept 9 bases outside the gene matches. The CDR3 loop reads CASSLERGREAGELFF. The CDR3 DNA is TGTGCCAGCAGCTTGGAACGAGGGCGGGAGGCCGGGGAGCTGTTTTTT. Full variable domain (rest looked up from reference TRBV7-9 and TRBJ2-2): DTGVSQNPRHKITKRGQNVTFRCDPISEHNRLYWYRQTLGQGPEFLTYFQNEAQLEKSRLLSDRFSAERPKGSFSTLEIQRTEQGDSAMYLCASSLERGREAGELFFGEGSRLTVL.

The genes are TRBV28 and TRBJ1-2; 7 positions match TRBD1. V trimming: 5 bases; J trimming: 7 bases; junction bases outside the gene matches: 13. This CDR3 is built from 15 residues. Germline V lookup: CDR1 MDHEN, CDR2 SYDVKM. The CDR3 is CASSTPDRAKAGYTF. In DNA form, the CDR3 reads TGTGCCAGCAGTACCCCCGACAGGGCAAAAGCTGGCTACACCTTC.

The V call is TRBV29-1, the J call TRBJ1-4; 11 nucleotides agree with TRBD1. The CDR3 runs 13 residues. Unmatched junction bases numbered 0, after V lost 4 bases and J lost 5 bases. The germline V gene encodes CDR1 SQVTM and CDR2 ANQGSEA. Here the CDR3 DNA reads TGCAGCGTTGGGGACAGGGGGAATGAAAAACTGTTTTTT. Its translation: CSVGDRGNEKLFF.

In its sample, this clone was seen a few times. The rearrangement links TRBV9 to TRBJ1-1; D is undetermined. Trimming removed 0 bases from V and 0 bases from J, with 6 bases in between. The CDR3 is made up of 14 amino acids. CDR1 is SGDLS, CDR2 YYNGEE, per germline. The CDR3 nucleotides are TGTGCCAGCAGCGTAGGACTGATGAACACTGAAGCTTTCTTT. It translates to CASSVGLMNTEAFF.

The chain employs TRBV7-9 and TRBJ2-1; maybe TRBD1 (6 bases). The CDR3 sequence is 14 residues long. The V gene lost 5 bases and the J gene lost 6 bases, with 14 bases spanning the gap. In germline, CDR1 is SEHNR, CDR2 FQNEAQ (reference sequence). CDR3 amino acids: CASSLAGARNEQFF. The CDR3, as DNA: TGTGCCAGCAGCCTGGCAGGGGCGCGCAATGAGCAGTTCTTC.

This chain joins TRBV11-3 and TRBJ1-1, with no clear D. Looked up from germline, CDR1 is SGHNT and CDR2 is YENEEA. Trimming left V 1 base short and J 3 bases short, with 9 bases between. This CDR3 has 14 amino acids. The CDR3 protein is CASSLGGPHTEAFF. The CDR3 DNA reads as TGTGCCAGCAGCTTAGGAGGGCCGCACACTGAAGCTTTCTTT. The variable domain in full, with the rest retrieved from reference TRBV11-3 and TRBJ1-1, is EAGVVQSPRYKIIEKKQPVAFWCNPISGHNTLYWYLQNLGQGPELLIRYENEEAVDDSQLPKDRFSAERLKGVDSTLKIQPAELGDSAVYLCASSLGGPHTEAFFGQGTRLTVV.

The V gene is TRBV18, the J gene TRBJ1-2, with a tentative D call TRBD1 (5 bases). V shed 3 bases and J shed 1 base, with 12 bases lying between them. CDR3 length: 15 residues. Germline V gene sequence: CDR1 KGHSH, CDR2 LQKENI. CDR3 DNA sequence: TGTGCCAGCTCACCGGAAAAGGGGCTTAACTATGGCTACACCTTC. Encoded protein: CASSPEKGLNYGYTF.

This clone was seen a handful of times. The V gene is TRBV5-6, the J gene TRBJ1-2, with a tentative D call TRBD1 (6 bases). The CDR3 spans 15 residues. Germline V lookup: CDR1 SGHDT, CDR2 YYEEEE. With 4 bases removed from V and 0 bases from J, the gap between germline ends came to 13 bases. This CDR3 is CASSPERTANYGYTF. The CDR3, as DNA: TGTGCCAGCAGCCCGGAGAGGACAGCTAACTATGGCTACACCTTC.

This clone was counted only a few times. The DNA of the CDR3 is TGCAGCGCCGGTATCTCTGGGGCCAACGTCCTGACTTTC. Protein sequence: CSAGISGANVLTF. The chain couples TRBV29-1 to TRBJ2-6, with D uncertain. The CDR3 extends over 13 amino acids. The germline V gene encodes CDR1 SQVTM and CDR2 ANQGSEA. The V gene lost 7 bases and the J gene lost 0 bases, with 7 bases spanning the gap.

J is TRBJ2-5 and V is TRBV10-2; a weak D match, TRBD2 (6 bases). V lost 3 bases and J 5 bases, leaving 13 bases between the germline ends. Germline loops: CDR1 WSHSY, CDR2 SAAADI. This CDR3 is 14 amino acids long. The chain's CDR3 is CASSDGSGRETQYF. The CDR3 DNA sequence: TGCGCCAGCAGTGATGGTTCTGGGAGGGAGACCCAGTACTTC.

CDR3 nucleotide sequence: TGTGCCAGCAGCCCTCGACCAGCGGGGGGGTTGGAGACCCAGTACTTC. Translation gives CASSPRPAGGLETQYF. The rearrangement joins TRBV7-2 to TRBJ2-5; 10 positions agree with TRBD2. Per the germline V gene, CDR1 is SGHTA and CDR2 is FQGNSA. V shed 5 bases and J 5 bases; nucleotides not matched to a gene: 11. This CDR3 contains 16 residues.

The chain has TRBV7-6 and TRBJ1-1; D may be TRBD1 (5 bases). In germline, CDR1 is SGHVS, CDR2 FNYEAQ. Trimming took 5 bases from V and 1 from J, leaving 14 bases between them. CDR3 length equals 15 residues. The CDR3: CASSQIGQGNTEAFF. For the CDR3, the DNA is TGTGCCAGCAGCCAAATTGGGCAGGGGAACACTGAAGCTTTCTTT. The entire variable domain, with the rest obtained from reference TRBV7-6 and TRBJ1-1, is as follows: GAGVSQSPRYKVTKRGQDVALRCDPISGHVSLYWYRQALGQGPEFLTYFNYEAQQDKSGLPNDRFSAERPEGSISTLTIQRTEQRDSAMYRCASSQIGQGNTEAFFGQGTRLTVV.

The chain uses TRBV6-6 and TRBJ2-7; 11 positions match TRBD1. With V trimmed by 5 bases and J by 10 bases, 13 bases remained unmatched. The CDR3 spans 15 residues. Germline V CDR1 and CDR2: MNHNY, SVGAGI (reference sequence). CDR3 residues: CASSISGTGGGGQYF. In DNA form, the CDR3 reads TGTGCCAGCAGTATATCCGGGACAGGGGGAGGCGGACAGTACTTC.